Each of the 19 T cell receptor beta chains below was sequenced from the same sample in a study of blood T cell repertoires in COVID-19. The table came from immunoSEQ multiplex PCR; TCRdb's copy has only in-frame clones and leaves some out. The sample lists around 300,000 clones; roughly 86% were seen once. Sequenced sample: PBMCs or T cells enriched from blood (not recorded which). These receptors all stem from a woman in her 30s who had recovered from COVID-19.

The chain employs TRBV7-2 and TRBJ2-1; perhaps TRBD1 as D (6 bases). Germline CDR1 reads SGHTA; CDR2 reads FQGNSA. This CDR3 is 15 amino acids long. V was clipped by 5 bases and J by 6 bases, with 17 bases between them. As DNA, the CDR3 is TGTGCCAGCAGCGAGCCCGGGACAAGAGGCAATGAGCAGTTCTTC. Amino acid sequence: CASSEPGTRGNEQFF.

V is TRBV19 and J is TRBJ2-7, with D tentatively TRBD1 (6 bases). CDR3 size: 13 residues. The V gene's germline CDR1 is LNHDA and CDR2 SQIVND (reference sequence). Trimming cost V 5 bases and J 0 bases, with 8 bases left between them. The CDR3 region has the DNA TGTGCCAGTAGTGGACAGTCCTCCTACGAGCAGTACTTC. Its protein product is CASSGQSSYEQYF.

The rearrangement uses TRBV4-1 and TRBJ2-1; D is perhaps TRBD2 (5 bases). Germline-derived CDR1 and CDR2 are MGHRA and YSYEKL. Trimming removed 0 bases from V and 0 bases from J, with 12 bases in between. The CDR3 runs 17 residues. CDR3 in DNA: TGCGCCAGCAGCCAAGATAAATGGGCGGGCTCCTACAATGAGCAGTTCTTC. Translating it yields CASSQDKWAGSYNEQFF.

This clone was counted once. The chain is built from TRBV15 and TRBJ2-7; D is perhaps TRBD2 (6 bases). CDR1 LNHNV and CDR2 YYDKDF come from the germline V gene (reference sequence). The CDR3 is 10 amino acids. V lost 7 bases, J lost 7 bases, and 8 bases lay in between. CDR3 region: CATTAGEQYF. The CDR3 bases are TGTGCCACCACCGCGGGGGAGCAGTACTTC.

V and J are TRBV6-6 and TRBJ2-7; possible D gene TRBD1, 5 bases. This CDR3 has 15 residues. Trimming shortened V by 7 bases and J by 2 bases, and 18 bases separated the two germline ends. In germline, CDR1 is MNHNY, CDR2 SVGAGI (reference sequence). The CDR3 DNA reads TGTGCCAGCACCAGGACACTATACCCTCCCTACGAGCAGTACTTC. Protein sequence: CASTRTLYPPYEQYF.

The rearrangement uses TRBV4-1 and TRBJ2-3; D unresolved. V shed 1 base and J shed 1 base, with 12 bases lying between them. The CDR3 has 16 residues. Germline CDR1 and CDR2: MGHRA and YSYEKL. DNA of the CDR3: TGCGCCAGCAGCCAAGGAGTGCCTCCCGGCACAGATACGCAGTATTTT. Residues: CASSQGVPPGTDTQYF.

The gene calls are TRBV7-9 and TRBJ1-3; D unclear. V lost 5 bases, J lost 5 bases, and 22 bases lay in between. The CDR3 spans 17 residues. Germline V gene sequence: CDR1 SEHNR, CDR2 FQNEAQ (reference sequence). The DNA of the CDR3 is TGTGCCAGCAGCCCCGGACTGACCCTCTCTATGCGAAACACCATATATTTT. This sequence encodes CASSPGLTLSMRNTIYF.

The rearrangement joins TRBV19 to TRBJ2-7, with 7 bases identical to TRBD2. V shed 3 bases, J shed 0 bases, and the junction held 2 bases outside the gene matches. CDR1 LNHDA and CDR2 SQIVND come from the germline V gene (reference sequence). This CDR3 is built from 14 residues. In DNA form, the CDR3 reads TGTGCCAGTAGTATGAGCGGGGACTCCTACGAGCAGTACTTC. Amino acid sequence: CASSMSGDSYEQYF.

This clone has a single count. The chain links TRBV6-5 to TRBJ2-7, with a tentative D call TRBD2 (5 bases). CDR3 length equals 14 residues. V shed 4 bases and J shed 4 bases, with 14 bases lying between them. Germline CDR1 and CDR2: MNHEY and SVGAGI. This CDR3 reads CASSSPGTKYEQYF. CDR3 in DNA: TGTGCCAGCAGTTCCCCGGGAACGAAATACGAGCAGTACTTC.

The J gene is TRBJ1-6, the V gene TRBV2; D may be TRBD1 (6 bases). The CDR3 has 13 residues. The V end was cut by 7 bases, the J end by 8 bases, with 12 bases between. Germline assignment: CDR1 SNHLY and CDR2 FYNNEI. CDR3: CASISGVDSPLHF. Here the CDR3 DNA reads TGTGCCAGCATCTCAGGGGTCGATTCACCCCTCCACTTT.

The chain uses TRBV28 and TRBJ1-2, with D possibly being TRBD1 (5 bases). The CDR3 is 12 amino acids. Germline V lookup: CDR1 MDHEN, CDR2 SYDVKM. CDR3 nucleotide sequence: TGTGCTACAAACGGGGGAGTCTATGGCTACACCTTC. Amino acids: CATNGGVYGYTF.

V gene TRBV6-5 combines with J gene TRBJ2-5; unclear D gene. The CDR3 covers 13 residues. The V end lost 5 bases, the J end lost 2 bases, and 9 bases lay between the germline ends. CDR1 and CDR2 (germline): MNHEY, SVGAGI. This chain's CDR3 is CASSLQQQETQYF. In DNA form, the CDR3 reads TGTGCCAGCAGTCTACAGCAACAAGAGACCCAGTACTTC.

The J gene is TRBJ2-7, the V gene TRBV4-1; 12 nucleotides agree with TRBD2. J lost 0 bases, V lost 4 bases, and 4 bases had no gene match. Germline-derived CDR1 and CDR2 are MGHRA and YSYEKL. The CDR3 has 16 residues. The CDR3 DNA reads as TGCGCCAGCAGCCCACGGACTAGCGGGACCTCCTACGAGCAGTACTTC. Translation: CASSPRTSGTSYEQYF.

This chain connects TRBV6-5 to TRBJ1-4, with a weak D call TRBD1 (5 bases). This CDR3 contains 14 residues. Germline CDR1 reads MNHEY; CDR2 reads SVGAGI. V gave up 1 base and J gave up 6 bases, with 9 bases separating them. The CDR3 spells CASSYLGADEKLFF. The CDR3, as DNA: TGTGCCAGCAGTTACTTAGGGGCTGATGAAAAACTGTTTTTT.

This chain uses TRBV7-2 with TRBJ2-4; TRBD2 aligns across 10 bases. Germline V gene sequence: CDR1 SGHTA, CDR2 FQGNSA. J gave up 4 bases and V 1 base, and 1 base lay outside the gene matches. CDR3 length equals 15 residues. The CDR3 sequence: CASSLELAGKNIQYF. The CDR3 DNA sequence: TGTGCCAGCAGCTTAGAACTAGCGGGGAAAAACATTCAGTACTTC.

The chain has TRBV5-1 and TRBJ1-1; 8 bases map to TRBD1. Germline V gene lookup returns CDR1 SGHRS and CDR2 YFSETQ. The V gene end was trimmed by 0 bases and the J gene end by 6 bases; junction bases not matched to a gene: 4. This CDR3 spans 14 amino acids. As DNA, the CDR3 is TGCGCCAGCAGCTTGGACGGCAGGGGGCCTGAAGCTTTCTTT. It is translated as CASSLDGRGPEAFF.

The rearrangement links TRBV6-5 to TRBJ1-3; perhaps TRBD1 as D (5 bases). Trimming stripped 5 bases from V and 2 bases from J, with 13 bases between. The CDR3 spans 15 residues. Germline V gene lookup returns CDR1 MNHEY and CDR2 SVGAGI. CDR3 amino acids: CASSRDSWPGNTIYF. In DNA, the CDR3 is TGTGCCAGCAGTCGCGACAGTTGGCCTGGAAACACCATATATTTT.

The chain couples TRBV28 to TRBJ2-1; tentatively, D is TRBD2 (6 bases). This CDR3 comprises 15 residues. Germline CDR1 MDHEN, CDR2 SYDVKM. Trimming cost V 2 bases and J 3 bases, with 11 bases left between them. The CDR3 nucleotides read TGTGCCAGCAGTTTAGAGGGACTCCGCTACAATGAGCAGTTCTTC. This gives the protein CASSLEGLRYNEQFF.

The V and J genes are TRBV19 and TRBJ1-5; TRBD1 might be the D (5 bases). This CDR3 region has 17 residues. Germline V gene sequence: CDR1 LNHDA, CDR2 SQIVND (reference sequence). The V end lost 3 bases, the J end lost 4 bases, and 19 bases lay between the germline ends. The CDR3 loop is CASSIRRIDGANQPQHF. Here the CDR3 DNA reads TGTGCCAGTAGTATTCGACGGATAGATGGGGCAAATCAGCCCCAGCATTTT.